The clone carrying this TCR beta chain was observed at least ten times. Its antigen is not identified. CDR3 length: 13 amino acids. V dropped 0 bases and J dropped 6 bases, with 9 bases sitting between them. Germline CDR1 reads SGHRS; CDR2 reads YFSETQ. The data were obtained in a study of blood T cells in healthy people across ages. General study points: Correlation between TCR beta diversity and naive T cell percentage was strong.

Next came a second PCR, run for roughly 7 to 12 cycles, which used a sample-barcoded 5' primer along with a J-beta primer mix. TCRdb fed the 5' RACE reads into MiXCR, producing one record per CDR3 protein. Among fewer than 1.5 million distinct CDR3 sequences listed, about 40% were seen once. Every donor gave 9 to 10 milliliters of peripheral blood. The amount of total RNA extracted per sample was at least 5.5 micrograms. The sample consisted of blood. The clonotype was recovered from a woman aged 18-29 years in good health. The genes are TRBV5-1 and TRBJ1-2, with D uncertain. The CDR3 sequence: CASSLANGDGYTF. CDR3 sequence (DNA): TGCGCCAGCAGCTTGGCAAACGGGGATGGCTACACCTTC.